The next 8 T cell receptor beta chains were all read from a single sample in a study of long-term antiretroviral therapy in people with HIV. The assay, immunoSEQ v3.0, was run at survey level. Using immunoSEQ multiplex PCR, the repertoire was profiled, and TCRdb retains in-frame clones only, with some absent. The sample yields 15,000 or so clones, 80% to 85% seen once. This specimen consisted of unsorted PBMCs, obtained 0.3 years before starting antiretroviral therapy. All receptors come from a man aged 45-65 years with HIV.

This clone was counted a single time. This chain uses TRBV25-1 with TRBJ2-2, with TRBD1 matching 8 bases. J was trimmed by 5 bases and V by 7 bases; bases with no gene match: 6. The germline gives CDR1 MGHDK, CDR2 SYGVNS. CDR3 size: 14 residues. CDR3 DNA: TGTGCCAGCAAAGGACAGGGAGAAACCGGGGAGCTGTTTTTT. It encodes CASKGQGETGELFF.

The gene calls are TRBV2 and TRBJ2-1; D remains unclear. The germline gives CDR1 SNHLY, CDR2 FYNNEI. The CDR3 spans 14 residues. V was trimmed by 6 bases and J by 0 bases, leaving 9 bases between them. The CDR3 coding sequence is TGTGCCAGCAGGCCACCTTACTCCTACAATGAGCAGTTCTTC. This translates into CASRPPYSYNEQFF.

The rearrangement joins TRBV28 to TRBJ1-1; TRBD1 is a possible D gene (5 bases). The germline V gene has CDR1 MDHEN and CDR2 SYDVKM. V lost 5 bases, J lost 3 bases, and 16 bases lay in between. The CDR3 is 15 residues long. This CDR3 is CASSSNWDGDTEAFF. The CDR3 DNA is TGTGCCAGCAGTAGCAACTGGGACGGAGACACTGAAGCTTTCTTT.

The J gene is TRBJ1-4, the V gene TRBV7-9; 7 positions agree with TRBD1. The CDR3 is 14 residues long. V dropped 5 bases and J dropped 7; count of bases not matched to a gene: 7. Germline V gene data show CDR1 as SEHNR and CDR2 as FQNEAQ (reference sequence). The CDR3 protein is CASSPRGGTEKLFF. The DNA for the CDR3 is TGTGCCAGCAGCCCCAGGGGGGGGACTGAAAAACTGTTTTTT. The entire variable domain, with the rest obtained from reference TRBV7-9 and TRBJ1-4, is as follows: DTGVSQNPRHKITKRGQNVTFRCDPISEHNRLYWYRQTLGQGPEFLTYFQNEAQLEKSRLLSDRFSAERPKGSFSTLEIQRTEQGDSAMYLCASSPRGGTEKLFFGSGTQLSVL.

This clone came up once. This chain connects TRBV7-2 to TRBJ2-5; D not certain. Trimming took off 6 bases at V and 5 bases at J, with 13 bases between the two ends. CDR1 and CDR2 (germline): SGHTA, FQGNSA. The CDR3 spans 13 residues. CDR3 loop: CASRPQMGETQYF. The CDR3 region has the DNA TGTGCCAGCAGACCTCAAATGGGGGAGACCCAGTACTTC.

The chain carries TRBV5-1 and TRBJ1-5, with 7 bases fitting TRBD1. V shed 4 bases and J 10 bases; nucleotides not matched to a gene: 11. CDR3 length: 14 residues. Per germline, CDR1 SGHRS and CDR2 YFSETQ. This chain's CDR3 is CASSEGQEEDPQHF. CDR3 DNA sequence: TGCGCCAGCAGCGAAGGACAGGAGGAAGATCCCCAGCATTTT.

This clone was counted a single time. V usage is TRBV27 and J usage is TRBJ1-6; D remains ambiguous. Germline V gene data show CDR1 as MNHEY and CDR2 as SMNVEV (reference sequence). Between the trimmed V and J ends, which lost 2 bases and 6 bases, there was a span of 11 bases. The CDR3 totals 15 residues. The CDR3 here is CASSLGSVFNSPLHF. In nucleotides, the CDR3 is TGTGCCAGCAGTTTAGGGTCAGTGTTTAATTCACCCCTCCACTTT.

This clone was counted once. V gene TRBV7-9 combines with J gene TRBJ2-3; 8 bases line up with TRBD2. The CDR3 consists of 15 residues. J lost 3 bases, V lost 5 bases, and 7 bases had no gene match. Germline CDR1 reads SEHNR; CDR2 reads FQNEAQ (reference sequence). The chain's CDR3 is CASSLQAGVTDTQYF. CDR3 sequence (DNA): TGTGCCAGCAGCCTTCAAGCGGGAGTGACAGATACGCAGTATTTT.